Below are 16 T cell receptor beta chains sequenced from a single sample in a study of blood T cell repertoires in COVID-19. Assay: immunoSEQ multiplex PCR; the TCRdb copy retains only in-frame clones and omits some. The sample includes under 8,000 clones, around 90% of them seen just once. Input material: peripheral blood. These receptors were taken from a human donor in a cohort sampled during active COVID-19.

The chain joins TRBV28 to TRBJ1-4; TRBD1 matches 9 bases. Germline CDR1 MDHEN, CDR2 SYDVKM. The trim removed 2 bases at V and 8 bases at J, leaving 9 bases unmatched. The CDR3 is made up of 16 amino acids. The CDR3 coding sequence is TGTGCCAGCAGTTTACCCGGGACAGGGACCTTCGAAAAACTGTTTTTT. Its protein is CASSLPGTGTFEKLFF.

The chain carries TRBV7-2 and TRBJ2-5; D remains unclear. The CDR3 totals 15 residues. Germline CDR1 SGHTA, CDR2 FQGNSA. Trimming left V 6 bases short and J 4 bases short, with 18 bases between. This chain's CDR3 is CASRERGRLSETQYF. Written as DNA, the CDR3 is TGTGCCAGCAGGGAGAGAGGCAGACTTTCAGAGACCCAGTACTTC.

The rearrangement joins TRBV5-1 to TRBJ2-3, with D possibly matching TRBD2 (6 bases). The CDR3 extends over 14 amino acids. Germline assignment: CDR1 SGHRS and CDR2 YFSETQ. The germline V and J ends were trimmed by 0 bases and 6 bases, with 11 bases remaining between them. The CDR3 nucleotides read TGCGCCAGCAGCTTGGTTAGGAGGGACGATACGCAGTATTTT. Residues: CASSLVRRDDTQYF.

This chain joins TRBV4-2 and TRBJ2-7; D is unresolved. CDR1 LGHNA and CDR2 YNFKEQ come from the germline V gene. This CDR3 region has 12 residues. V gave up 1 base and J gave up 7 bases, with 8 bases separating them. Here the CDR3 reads CASSQGSREQYF. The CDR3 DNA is TGTGCCAGCAGCCAAGGAAGTCGGGAGCAGTACTTC.

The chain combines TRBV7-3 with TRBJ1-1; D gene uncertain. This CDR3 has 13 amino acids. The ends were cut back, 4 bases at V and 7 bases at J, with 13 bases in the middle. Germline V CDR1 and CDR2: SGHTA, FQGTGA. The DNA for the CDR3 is TGTGCCAGCAGCTCCAATGTGGGGAGTGAAGCTTTCTTT. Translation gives CASSSNVGSEAFF.

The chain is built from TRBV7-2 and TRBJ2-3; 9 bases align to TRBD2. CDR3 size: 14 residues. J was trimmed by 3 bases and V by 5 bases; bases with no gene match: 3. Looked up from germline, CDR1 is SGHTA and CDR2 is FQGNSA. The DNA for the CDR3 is TGTGCCAGCAGCCGCGGGGGGGGGACAGATACGCAGTATTTT. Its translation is CASSRGGGTDTQYF. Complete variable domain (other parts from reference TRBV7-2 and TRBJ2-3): GAGVSQSPSNKVTEKGKDVELRCDPISGHTALYWYRQSLGQGLEFLIYFQGNSAPDKSGLPSDRFSAERTGGSVSTLTIQRTQQEDSAVYLCASSRGGGTDTQYFGPGTRLTVL.

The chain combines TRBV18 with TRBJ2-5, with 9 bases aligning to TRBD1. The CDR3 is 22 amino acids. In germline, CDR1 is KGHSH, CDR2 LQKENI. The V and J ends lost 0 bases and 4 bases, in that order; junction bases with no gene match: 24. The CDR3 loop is CASSPPFARPCSGTGLGETQYF. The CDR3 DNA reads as TGTGCCAGCTCACCACCGTTCGCCCGACCGTGTTCCGGGACAGGGTTAGGAGAGACCCAGTACTTC.

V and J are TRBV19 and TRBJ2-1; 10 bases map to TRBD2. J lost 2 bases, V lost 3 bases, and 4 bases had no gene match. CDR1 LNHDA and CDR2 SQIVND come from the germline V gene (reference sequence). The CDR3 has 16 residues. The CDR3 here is CASSILAGDTYNEQFF. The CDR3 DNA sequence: TGTGCCAGTAGTATCCTAGCGGGAGATACCTACAATGAGCAGTTCTTC.

CDR3 in amino acids: CASSFGAGSTGELFF. The CDR3 region has the DNA TGTGCCAGCAGTTTTGGAGCGGGATCCACCGGGGAGCTGTTTTTT. The rearrangement joins TRBV28 to TRBJ2-2; 7 bases align to TRBD2. Germline CDR1 and CDR2: MDHEN and SYDVKM. The CDR3 totals 15 residues. V shed 3 bases and J 4 bases; nucleotides not matched to a gene: 5.

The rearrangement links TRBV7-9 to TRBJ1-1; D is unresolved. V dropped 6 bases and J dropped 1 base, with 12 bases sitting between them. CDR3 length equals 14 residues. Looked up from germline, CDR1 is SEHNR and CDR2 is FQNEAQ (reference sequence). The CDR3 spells CASRSPTPNTEAFF. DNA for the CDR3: TGTGCCAGCAGGTCTCCGACACCGAACACTGAAGCTTTCTTT.

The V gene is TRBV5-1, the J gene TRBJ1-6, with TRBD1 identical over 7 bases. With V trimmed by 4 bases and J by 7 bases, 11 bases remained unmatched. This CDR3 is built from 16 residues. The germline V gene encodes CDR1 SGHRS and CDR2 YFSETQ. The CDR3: CASSPNRQGQNSPLHF. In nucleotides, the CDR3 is TGCGCCAGCAGCCCGAATAGACAGGGCCAAAATTCACCCCTCCACTTT. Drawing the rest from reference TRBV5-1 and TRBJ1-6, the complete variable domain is KAGVTQTPRYLIKTRGQQVTLSCSPISGHRSVSWYQQTPGQGLQFLFEYFSETQRNKGNFPGRFSGRQFSNSRSEMNVSTLELGDSALYLCASSPNRQGQNSPLHFGNGTRLTVT.

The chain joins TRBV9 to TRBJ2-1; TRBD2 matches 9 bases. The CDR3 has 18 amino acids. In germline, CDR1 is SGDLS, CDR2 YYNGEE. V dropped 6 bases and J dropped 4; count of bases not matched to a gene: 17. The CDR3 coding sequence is TGTGCCAGCACAGCGTCGCCTAGCGGGGATAACCTGTACAATGAGCAGTTCTTC. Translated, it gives CASTASPSGDNLYNEQFF. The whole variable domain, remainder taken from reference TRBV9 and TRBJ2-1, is DSGVTQTPKHLITATGQRVTLRCSPRSGDLSVYWYQQSLDQGLQFLIQYYNGEERAKGNILERFSAQQFPDLHSELNLSSLELGDSALYFCASTASPSGDNLYNEQFFGPGTRLTVL.

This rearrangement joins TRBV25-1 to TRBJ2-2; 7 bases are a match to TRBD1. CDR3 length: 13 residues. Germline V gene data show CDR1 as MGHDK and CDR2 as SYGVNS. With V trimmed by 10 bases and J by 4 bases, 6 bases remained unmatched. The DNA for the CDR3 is TGTGCCACCCAGAACAGGGGCACCGGGGAGCTGTTTTTT. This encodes CATQNRGTGELFF.

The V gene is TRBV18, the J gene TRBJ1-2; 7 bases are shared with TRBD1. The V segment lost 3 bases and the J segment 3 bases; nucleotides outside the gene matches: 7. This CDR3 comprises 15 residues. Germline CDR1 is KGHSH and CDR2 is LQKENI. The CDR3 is CASSPLDRPDYGYTF. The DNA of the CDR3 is TGTGCCAGCTCACCCTTGGACAGGCCTGACTATGGCTACACCTTC.

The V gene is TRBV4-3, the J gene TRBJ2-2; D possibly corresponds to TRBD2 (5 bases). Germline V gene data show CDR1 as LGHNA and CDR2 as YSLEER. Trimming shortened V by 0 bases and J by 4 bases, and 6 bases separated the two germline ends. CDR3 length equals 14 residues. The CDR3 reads CASSQDRGTGELFF. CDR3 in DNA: TGCGCCAGCAGCCAAGACCGGGGCACCGGGGAGCTGTTTTTT.

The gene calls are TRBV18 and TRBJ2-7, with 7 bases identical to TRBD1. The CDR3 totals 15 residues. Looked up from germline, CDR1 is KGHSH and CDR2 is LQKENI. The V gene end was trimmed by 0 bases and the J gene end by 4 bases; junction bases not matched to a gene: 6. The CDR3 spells CASSPPLQGKYEQYF. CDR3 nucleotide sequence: TGTGCCAGCTCACCACCGTTACAGGGGAAGTACGAGCAGTACTTC.